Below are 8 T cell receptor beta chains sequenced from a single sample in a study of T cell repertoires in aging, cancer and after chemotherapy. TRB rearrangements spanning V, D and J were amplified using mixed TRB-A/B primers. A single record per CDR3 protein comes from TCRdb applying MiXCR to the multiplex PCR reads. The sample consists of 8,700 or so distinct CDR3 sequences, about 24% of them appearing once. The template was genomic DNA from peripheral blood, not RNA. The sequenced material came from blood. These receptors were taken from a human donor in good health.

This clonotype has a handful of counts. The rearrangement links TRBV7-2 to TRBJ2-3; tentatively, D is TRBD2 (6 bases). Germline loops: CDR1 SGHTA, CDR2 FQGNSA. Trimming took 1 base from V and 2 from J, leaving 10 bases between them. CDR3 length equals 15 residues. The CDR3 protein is CASSLGGGTTDTQYF. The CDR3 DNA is TGTGCCAGCAGCTTAGGAGGCGGGACCACAGATACGCAGTATTTT.

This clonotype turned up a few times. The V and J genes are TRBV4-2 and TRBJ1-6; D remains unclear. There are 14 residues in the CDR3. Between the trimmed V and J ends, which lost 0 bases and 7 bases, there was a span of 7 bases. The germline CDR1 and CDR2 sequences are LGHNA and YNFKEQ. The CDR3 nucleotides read TGTGCCAGCAGCCAAGAGGGCGGGAATTCACCCCTCCACTTT. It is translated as CASSQEGGNSPLHF.

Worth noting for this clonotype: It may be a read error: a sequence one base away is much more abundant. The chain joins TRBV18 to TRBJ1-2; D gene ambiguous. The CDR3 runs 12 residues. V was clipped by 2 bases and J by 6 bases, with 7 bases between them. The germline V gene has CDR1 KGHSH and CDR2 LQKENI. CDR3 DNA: TGTGCCAGCTCACCATCCCAGCATGGCTACACCTTC. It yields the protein CASSPSQHGYTF.

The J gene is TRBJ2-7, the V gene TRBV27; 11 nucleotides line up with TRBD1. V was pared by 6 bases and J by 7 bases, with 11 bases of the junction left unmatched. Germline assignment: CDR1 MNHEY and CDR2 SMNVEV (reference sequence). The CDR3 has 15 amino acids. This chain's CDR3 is CASSPDRGHRGEQYF. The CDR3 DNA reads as TGTGCCAGCAGCCCGGACAGGGGGCATCGGGGGGAGCAGTACTTC.

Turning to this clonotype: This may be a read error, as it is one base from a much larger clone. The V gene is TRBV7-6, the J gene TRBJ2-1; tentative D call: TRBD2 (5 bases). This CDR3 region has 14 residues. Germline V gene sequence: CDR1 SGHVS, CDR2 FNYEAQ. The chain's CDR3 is CASSLGGSYNKQFF. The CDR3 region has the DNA TGTGCCAGCAGCTTAGGTGGGAGTTACAATAAGCAGTTCTTC.

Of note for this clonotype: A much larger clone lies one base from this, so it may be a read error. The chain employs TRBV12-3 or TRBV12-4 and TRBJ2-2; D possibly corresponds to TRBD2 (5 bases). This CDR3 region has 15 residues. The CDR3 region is CAISLGRANTGELFF. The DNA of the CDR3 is TGTGCCATCAGTTTAGGGCGGGCGAACACCGGGGAGCTGTTTTTT.

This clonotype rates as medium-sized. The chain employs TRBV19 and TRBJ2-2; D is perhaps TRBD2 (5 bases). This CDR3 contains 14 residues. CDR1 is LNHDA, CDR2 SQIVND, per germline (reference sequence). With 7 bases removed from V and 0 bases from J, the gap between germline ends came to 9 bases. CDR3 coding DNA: TGTGCCAGTAAGACTACCGCGAACACCGGGGAGCTGTTTTTT. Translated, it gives CASKTTANTGELFF.

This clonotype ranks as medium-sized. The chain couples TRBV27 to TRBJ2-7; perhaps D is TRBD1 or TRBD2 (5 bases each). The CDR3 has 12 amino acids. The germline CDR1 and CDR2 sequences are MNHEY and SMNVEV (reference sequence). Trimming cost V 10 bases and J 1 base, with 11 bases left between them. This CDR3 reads CATRGGSYEQYF. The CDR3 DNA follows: TGTGCCACTCGTGGGGGTTCCTACGAGCAGTACTTC.